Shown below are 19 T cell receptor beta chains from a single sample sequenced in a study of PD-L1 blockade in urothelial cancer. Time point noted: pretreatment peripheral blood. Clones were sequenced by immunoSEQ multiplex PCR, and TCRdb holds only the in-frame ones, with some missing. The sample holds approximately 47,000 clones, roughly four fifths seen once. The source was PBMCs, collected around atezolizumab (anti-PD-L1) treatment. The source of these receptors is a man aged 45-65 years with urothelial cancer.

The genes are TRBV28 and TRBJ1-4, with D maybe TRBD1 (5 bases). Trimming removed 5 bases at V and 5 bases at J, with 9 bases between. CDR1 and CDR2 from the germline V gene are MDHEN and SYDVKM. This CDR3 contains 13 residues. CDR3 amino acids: CASSTGLNEKLFF. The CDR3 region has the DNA TGTGCCAGCAGTACGGGACTGAATGAAAAACTGTTTTTT.

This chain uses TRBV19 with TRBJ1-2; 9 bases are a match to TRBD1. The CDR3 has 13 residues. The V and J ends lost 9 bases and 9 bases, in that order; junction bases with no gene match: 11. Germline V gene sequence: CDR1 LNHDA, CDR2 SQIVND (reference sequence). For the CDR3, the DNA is TGTGCCAGCCAAACAGGGGGCGAAAGAAGCTACACCTTC. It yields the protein CASQTGGERSYTF.

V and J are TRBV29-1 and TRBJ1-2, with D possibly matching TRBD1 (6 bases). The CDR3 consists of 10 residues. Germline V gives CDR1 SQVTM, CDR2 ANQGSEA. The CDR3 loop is CSSGEGGYTF. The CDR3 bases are TGCAGTTCAGGGGAGGGGGGCTACACCTTC. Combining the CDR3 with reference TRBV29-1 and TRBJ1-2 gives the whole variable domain SAVISQKPSRDICQRGTSLTIQCQVDSQVTMMFWYRQQPGQSLTLIATANQGSEATYESGFVIDKFPISRPNLTFSTLTVSNMSPEDSSIYLCSSGEGGYTFGSGTRLTVV.

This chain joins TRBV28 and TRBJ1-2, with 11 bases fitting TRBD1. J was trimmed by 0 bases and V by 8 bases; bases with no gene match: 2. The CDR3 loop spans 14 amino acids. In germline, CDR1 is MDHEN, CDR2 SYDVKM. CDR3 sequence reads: CASGQGASNYGYTF. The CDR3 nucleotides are TGTGCCAGCGGACAGGGGGCGTCTAACTATGGCTACACCTTC.

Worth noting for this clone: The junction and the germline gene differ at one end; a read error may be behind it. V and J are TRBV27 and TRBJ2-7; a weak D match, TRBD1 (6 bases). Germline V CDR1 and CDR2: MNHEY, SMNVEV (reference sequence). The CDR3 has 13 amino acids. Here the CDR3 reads CASSSAPTRGSVF. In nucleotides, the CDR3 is TGTGCCAGCAGCTCCGCCCCGACCAGGGGAAGTGTGTTC.

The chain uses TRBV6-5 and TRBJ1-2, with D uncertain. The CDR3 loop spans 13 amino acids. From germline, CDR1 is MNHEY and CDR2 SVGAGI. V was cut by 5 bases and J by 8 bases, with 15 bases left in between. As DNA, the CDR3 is TGTGCCAGCAGTCCCCGGGAAGCGGGAGGCTACACCTTC. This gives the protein CASSPREAGGYTF.

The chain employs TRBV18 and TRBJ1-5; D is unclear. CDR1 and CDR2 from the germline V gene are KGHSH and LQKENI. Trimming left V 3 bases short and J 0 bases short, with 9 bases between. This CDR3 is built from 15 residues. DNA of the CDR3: TGTGCCAGCTCACCCCGGGTCGATAGCAATCAGCCCCAGCATTTT. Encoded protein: CASSPRVDSNQPQHF.

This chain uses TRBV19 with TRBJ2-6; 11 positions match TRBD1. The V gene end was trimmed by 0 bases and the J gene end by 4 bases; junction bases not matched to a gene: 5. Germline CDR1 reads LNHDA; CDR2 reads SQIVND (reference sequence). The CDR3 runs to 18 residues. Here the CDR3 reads CASSIDGQGARGANVLTF. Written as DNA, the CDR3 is TGTGCCAGTAGTATAGATGGACAGGGGGCGCGCGGGGCCAACGTCCTGACTTTC.

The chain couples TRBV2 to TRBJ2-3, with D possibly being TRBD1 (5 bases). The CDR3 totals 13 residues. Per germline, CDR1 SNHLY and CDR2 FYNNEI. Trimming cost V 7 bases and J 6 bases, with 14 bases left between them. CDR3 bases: TGTGCCAGCAAGGGGTCACCGGTTGATACGCAGTATTTT. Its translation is CASKGSPVDTQYF.

CDR3 loop: CASSFAGQYSNQPQHF. The CDR3 DNA is TGTGCCAGCAGCTTCGCCGGACAGTATAGCAATCAGCCCCAGCATTTT. The V and J genes are TRBV7-8 and TRBJ1-5, with a possible D match to TRBD1 (6 bases). CDR1 is SGHVS and CDR2 is FQNEAQ in the germline V gene. The CDR3 length is 16 residues. V was shortened by 3 bases and J by 0 bases, with 12 bases between the two germline ends. Drawing the rest from reference TRBV7-8 and TRBJ1-5, the complete variable domain is GAGVSQSPRYKVAKRGQDVALRCDPISGHVSLFWYQQALGQGPEFLTYFQNEAQLDKSGLPSDRFFAERPEGSVSTLKIQRTQQEDSAVYLCASSFAGQYSNQPQHFGDGTRLSIL.

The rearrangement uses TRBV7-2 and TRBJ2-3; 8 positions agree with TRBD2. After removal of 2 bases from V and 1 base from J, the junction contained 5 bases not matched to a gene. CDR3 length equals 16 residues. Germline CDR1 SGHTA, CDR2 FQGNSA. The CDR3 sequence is CASSLKRGRGTDTQYF. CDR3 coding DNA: TGTGCCAGCAGCTTAAAGCGGGGGCGGGGCACAGATACGCAGTATTTT.

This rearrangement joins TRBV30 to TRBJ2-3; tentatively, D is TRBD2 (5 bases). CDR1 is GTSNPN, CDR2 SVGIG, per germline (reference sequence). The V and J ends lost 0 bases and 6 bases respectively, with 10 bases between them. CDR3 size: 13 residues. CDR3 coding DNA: TGTGCCTGGAGTGTAAGGTTAGCGGATACGCAGTATTTT. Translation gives CAWSVRLADTQYF.

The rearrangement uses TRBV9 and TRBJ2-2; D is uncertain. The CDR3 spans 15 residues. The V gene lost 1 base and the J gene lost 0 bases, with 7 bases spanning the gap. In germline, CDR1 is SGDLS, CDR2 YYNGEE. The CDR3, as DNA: TGTGCCAGCAGCGTAAGCCGAGCGAACACCGGGGAGCTGTTTTTT. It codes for CASSVSRANTGELFF.

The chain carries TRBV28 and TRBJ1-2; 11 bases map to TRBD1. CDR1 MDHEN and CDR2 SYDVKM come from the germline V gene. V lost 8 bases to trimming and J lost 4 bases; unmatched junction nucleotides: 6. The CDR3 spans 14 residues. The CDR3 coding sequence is TGTGCCAGCGGACAGGGGGCCGATTTCTATGGCTACACCTTC. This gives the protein CASGQGADFYGYTF.

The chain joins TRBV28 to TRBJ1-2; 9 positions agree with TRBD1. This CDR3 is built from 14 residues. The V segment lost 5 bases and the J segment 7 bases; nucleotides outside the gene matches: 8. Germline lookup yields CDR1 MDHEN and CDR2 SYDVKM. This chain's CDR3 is CASSPGDRESGYTF. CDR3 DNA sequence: TGTGCCAGCAGTCCTGGGGACAGGGAGAGTGGCTACACCTTC.

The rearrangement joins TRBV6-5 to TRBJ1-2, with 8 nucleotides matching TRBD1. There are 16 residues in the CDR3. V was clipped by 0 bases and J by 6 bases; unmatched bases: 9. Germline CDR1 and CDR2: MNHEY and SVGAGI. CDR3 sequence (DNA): TGTGCCAGCAGTTACTCAGGGGCAGGGGGCGGAGATGGCTACACCTTC. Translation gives CASSYSGAGGGDGYTF.

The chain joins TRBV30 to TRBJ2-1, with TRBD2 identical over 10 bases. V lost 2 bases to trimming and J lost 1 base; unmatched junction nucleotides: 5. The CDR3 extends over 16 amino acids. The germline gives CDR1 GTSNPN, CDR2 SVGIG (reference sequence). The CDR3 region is CAWSPLAGRSYNEQFF. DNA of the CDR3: TGTGCCTGGAGTCCACTAGCGGGGAGGTCCTACAATGAGCAGTTCTTC.

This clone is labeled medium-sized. The CDR3 sequence: CASSEFIWGPQPQHF. For the CDR3, the DNA is TGTGCCAGCAGTGAATTTATCTGGGGGCCTCAGCCCCAGCATTTT. This chain joins TRBV6-1 and TRBJ1-5, with a tentative D call TRBD1 (6 bases). Germline CDR1 MNHNS, CDR2 SASEGT. V shed 2 bases and J shed 6 bases, with 14 bases lying between them. CDR3 length: 15 residues.

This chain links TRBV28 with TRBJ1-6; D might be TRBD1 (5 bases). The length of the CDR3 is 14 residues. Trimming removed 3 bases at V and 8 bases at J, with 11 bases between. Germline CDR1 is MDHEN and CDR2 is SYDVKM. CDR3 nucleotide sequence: TGTGCCAGCAGTTTCGAGACAGTATATTCACCCCTCCACTTT. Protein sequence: CASSFETVYSPLHF.